This T cell receptor (beta chain) was obtained from a study of cytomegalovirus exposure and HLA in healthy donors. This clone was recorded once. Its target is unknown. CDR3 length: 17 amino acids. V trimming: 0 bases; J trimming: 0 bases; junction bases outside the gene matches: 6. Germline CDR1 reads SGHRS; CDR2 reads YFSETQ. Study-wide points: In a later analysis, V- and J-gene trimming of beta chains associated with a DCLRE1C missense variant, replicated independently. Across HLA loci, a later analysis found differing TCR association rates, with DRB1 most and HLA-C fewest. Cytomegalovirus association was listed for 170 or so TCR beta chains.

The PCR ran on 60 Vbeta and 13 Jbeta primers. Profiling relied on immunoSEQ multiplex PCR, and the TCRdb table lists in-frame clones only, not all of them. The data hold about 140,000 clones, with approximately 78% observed a single time. The specimen sequenced was PBMCs. J is TRBJ2-3 and V is TRBV5-1; 8 bases are shared with TRBD2. This clonotype was sampled from a woman in her thirties or forties in good health and CMV-seropositive. CDR3 region: CASSLGIAGWSTDTQYF. The CDR3 DNA reads as TGCGCCAGCAGCTTGGGCATAGCGGGATGGAGCACAGATACGCAGTATTTT.